This passage covers 23 T cell receptor beta chains from one sample sequenced in a study of T cell repertoires in cytomegalovirus infection. One entry per CDR3 protein results from TCRdb running MiXCR on the reads. This sample has 550,000 to 850,000 distinct CDR3 sequences; 33% occur once, and the top ten carry 15% to 20%. The antigens these receptors bind are not known. The source material was cultured PBMCs, sampled from culture after CMV antigen stimulation. These receptors all come from a human donor in good health (CMV status not recorded). Some clones in this sample may be carry-over from other donors' samples.

This clonotype appeared many times. This CDR3 is CASSAGATMGNTIYF. CDR3 coding DNA: TGTGCCAGCAGCGCCGGGGCCACGATGGGAAACACCATATATTTT. This chain links TRBV7-2 with TRBJ1-3, with D perhaps TRBD1 (5 bases). Trimming pared 5 bases from V and 4 bases from J, leaving 15 bases between. Looked up from germline, CDR1 is SGHTA and CDR2 is FQGNSA. This CDR3 has 15 residues. Combining the CDR3 with reference TRBV7-2 and TRBJ1-3 gives the whole variable domain GAGVSQSPSNKVTEKGKDVELRCDPISGHTALYWYRQSLGQGLEFLIYFQGNSAPDKSGLPSDRFSAERTGGSVSTLTIQRTQQEDSAVYLCASSAGATMGNTIYFGEGSWLTVV.

This clonotype has more than one count but fewer than ten. V and J are TRBV7-9 and TRBJ1-4; D remains ambiguous. Deletions cut 2 bases from V and 0 bases from J, with 7 bases between. CDR3 size: 15 residues. The germline V gene encodes CDR1 SEHNR and CDR2 FQNEAQ (reference sequence). CDR3 protein: CASSLKGATNEKLFF. The CDR3 DNA reads as TGTGCCAGCAGCTTAAAGGGCGCAACTAATGAAAAACTGTTTTTT.

In DNA, the CDR3 is TGTGCCAGCATGTGGTTGGGCGTCGGGGAGCTGTTTTTT. Protein product: CASMWLGVGELFF. V is TRBV7-9 and J is TRBJ2-2; D is unresolved. CDR1 and CDR2 from the germline V gene are SEHNR and FQNEAQ (reference sequence). Trimming removed 7 bases at V and 7 bases at J, with 13 bases between. The CDR3 has 13 amino acids.

This clonotype was picked up a small number of times. The V gene is TRBV6-6, the J gene TRBJ1-5; the D gene is possibly TRBD1 (5 bases). The germline gives CDR1 MNHNY, CDR2 SVGAGI (reference sequence). Trimming stripped 2 bases from V and 5 bases from J, with 10 bases between. There are 14 residues in the CDR3. In DNA, the CDR3 is TGTGCCAGCAGTTACACGGGGGAGGATCAGCCCCAGCATTTT. The encoded protein is CASSYTGEDQPQHF.

The chain couples TRBV6-1 to TRBJ1-5, with TRBD1 as a possible D gene (5 bases). CDR1 is MNHNS, CDR2 SASEGT, per germline. Trimming removed 0 bases at V and 0 bases at J, with 9 bases between. The CDR3 runs to 16 residues. The chain's CDR3 is CASSEAQGYSNQPQHF. The CDR3 coding sequence is TGTGCCAGCAGTGAAGCGCAGGGATATAGCAATCAGCCCCAGCATTTT.

This clonotype was seen a handful of times. The CDR3 reads CASQGQPPYNEQFF. The CDR3 region has the DNA TGTGCCAGCCAGGGACAGCCTCCTTACAATGAGCAGTTCTTC. V is TRBV6-1 and J is TRBJ2-1; TRBD1 matches 7 bases. Germline-derived CDR1 and CDR2 are MNHNS and SASEGT. With 8 bases clipped from V and 4 bases from J, the junction kept 8 bases outside the gene matches. The CDR3 runs to 14 residues.

This clonotype was recorded a few times. The chain joins TRBV7-2 to TRBJ2-5; 9 bases fit TRBD1. The germline CDR1 and CDR2 sequences are SGHTA and FQGNSA. This CDR3 comprises 14 residues. With V trimmed by 5 bases and J by 8 bases, 9 bases remained unmatched. For the CDR3, the DNA is TGTGCCAGCAGCCCAGGGGGACAGGGTAGAACCCAGTACTTC. Translated: CASSPGGQGRTQYF.

In this sample, this clonotype turned up a few times. J is TRBJ2-1 and V is TRBV7-9; D perhaps matches TRBD2 (5 bases). The length of the CDR3 is 17 residues. The V gene lost 1 base and the J gene lost 6 bases, with 19 bases spanning the gap. Germline CDR1 and CDR2: SEHNR and FQNEAQ (reference sequence). Here the CDR3 reads CASSLDPKGPRGNEQFF. In DNA, the CDR3 is TGTGCCAGCAGCTTAGACCCGAAAGGGCCCCGGGGCAATGAGCAGTTCTTC.

The table lists this clonotype with a few counts. The chain joins TRBV7-8 to TRBJ2-1; a possible D gene is TRBD1 (5 bases). Germline CDR1 reads SGHVS; CDR2 reads FQNEAQ. CDR3 length: 16 residues. Trimming removed 6 bases from V and 4 bases from J, with 19 bases in between. Written as DNA, the CDR3 is TGTGCCAGCAGTCCATTCAGGGTCGGCAATTACAATGAGCAGTTCTTC. Its translation is CASSPFRVGNYNEQFF.

The chain is built from TRBV20-1 and TRBJ1-3; 9 bases map to TRBD1. V gave up 2 bases and J gave up 8 bases; unmatched junction bases: 7. From germline, CDR1 is DFQATT and CDR2 SNEGSKA (reference sequence). The CDR3 is 14 residues long. Here the CDR3 DNA reads TGCAGTGCTAGATACGGGACAGGGTGGGACACCATATATTTT. This translates into CSARYGTGWDTIYF.

CDR3 amino acids: CASSEQGFRSDQPQHF. The CDR3 DNA is TGTGCCAGCAGTGAACAGGGGTTCCGGTCCGATCAGCCCCAGCATTTT. The rearrangement joins TRBV2 to TRBJ1-5, with a weak D call TRBD1 (6 bases). Germline V gives CDR1 SNHLY, CDR2 FYNNEI. Trimming left V 2 bases short and J 5 bases short, with 16 bases between. The CDR3 extends over 16 amino acids.

This clonotype was detected many times. CDR3 loop: CASSLAFSREATIYF. DNA of the CDR3: TGTGCCAGCAGCTTAGCGTTTAGTAGGGAGGCGACCATATATTTT. This rearrangement joins TRBV7-8 to TRBJ1-3; D not resolved. This CDR3 spans 15 amino acids. Trimming took 0 bases from V and 10 from J, leaving 16 bases between them. From germline, CDR1 is SGHVS and CDR2 FQNEAQ.

The gene calls are TRBV11-2 and TRBJ2-7; no clear D gene. Trimming stripped 5 bases from V and 3 bases from J, with 20 bases between. Germline loops: CDR1 SGHAT, CDR2 FQNNGV. This CDR3 contains 16 residues. The CDR3 DNA follows: TGTGCCAGCAGCCCTGCCCGGCCAGGTAAGCTCTACGAGCAGTACTTC. This encodes CASSPARPGKLYEQYF. Full variable domain (rest looked up from reference TRBV11-2 and TRBJ2-7): EAGVAQSPRYKIIEKRQSVAFWCNPISGHATLYWYQQILGQGPKLLIQFQNNGVVDDSQLPKDRFSAERLKGVDSTLKIQPAKLEDSAVYLCASSPARPGKLYEQYFGPGTRLTVT.

In its sample, this clonotype was seen many times. V usage is TRBV7-9 and J usage is TRBJ2-1; TRBD2 agrees at 12 bases. Trimming at V came to 5 bases and at J to 3 bases, leaving 5 bases not matched to a gene. The CDR3 consists of 16 residues. Per germline, CDR1 SEHNR and CDR2 FQNEAQ (reference sequence). This CDR3 is CASSVMGLAGYNEQFF. The CDR3 DNA is TGTGCCAGCAGCGTAATGGGACTAGCGGGCTACAATGAGCAGTTCTTC.

The chain is built from TRBV5-4 and TRBJ2-5, with TRBD2 matching over 10 bases. This CDR3 region has 15 residues. Germline V CDR1 and CDR2: SGHNT, YYREEE (reference sequence). Trimming removed 4 bases from V and 5 bases from J; junction bases left unmatched: 8. The CDR3 coding sequence is TGTGCCAGCAGCCCTCAAGCGGGGGGGCGTGAGACCCAGTACTTC. This sequence encodes CASSPQAGGRETQYF.

This clonotype was detected only a few times. The chain recombines TRBV6-2 or TRBV6-3 with TRBJ2-3; TRBD1 matches at 8 bases. Trimming took 4 bases from V and 11 from J; bases not matched to a gene: 2. Germline CDR1 is MNHEY and CDR2 is SVGEGT. This CDR3 comprises 11 residues. CDR3 nucleotides: TGTGCCAGCAGTTGGACAGGGTGGCAGTATTTT. Residues: CASSWTGWQYF.

The rearrangement links TRBV7-2 to TRBJ2-2; 12 bases align to TRBD2. V was pared by 3 bases and J by 4 bases, with 3 bases of the junction left unmatched. The CDR3 is 16 amino acids. From germline, CDR1 is SGHTA and CDR2 FQGNSA. CDR3 in amino acids: CASSFASGRGTGELFF. The DNA for the CDR3 is TGTGCCAGCAGCTTCGCTAGCGGGAGGGGCACCGGGGAGCTGTTTTTT.

This rearrangement joins TRBV7-9 to TRBJ2-3, with TRBD2 matching 13 bases. CDR1 and CDR2 from the germline V gene are SEHNR and FQNEAQ (reference sequence). This CDR3 region has 18 residues. The ends lost 4 bases at V and 6 bases at J; junction bases unmatched: 13. The DNA for the CDR3 is TGTGCCAGCAGCTCGCGTCGGACTAGCGGGGGCCGTCCGGATACGCAGTATTTT. As protein: CASSSRRTSGGRPDTQYF. The full variable domain, in which reference TRBV7-9 and TRBJ2-3 provide the parts outside the CDR3, is DTGVSQNPRHKITKRGQNVTFRCDPISEHNRLYWYRQTLGQGPEFLTYFQNEAQLEKSRLLSDRFSAERPKGSFSTLEIQRTEQGDSAMYLCASSSRRTSGGRPDTQYFGPGTRLTVL.

The chain links TRBV4-1 to TRBJ2-3, with 9 nucleotides matching TRBD1. The CDR3 length is 15 residues. Germline CDR1 and CDR2: MGHRA and YSYEKL. Trimming removed 2 bases from V and 6 bases from J; junction bases left unmatched: 6. The CDR3 reads CASSQSQGAADTQYF. The CDR3, as DNA: TGCGCCAGCAGCCAATCACAGGGGGCAGCGGATACGCAGTATTTT.

The V call is TRBV7-2, the J call TRBJ2-7, with 11 bases lining up with TRBD2. This CDR3 is 15 amino acids long. The V and J ends lost 5 bases and 7 bases, in that order; junction bases with no gene match: 10. Germline V gives CDR1 SGHTA, CDR2 FQGNSA. In DNA, the CDR3 is TGTGCCAGCAGCCCCGGGACTAGCGGCTATCGGGAGCAGTACTTC. Translated: CASSPGTSGYREQYF.

This clonotype appeared a single time. The CDR3, as DNA: TGTGCCACCAGTGAACCCACTAGGGATGAGCAGTTCTTC. Translated, it gives CATSEPTRDEQFF. This chain links TRBV24-1 with TRBJ2-1; D perhaps matches TRBD2 (5 bases). V dropped 4 bases and J dropped 8 bases, with 11 bases sitting between them. CDR3 length equals 13 residues. Germline CDR1 is KGHDR and CDR2 is SFDVKD.

The rearrangement uses TRBV3-1 and TRBJ2-1; 7 nucleotides line up with TRBD1. CDR1 and CDR2 (germline): LGHDT, YNNKEL (reference sequence). J was trimmed by 5 bases and V by 1 base; bases with no gene match: 5. The CDR3 has 15 residues. The CDR3: CASSQGQGQNNEQFF. In nucleotides, the CDR3 is TGTGCCAGCAGCCAAGGACAGGGTCAGAACAATGAGCAGTTCTTC.

The chain has TRBV20-1 and TRBJ2-3, with D perhaps matching TRBD1 (8 bases). V gave up 6 bases and J gave up 0 bases, with 16 bases separating them. Germline assignment: CDR1 DFQATT and CDR2 SNEGSKA (reference sequence). The CDR3 spans 15 residues. CDR3 bases: TGCAGTGCGCAAACAGGGGGACTAAGCACAGATACGCAGTATTTT. Amino acids: CSAQTGGLSTDTQYF.